This T cell receptor (beta chain) was documented in a study of radiotherapy plus CTLA-4 blockade in lung cancer (dated by TCRdb to between 2018 and 2020). Study-wide context: Objective responses were observed in 18% of enrolled patients, and disease control was achieved in 25% to 35%.

Including the terminal cysteine and phenylalanine, the CDR3 comprises 12 residues. Just the 36-base CDR3 DNA is kept, in frame starting at base 1. The germline V gene sets CDR1 to SGDLS and CDR2 to YYNGEE. Study-level results and caveats: After treatment with radiotherapy and ipilimumab, TCR clones that originated in tumors expanded in peripheral blood. The strongest predictors of response were reported to be early dynamic shifts in blood T cell clones along with a rise in serum interferon-beta following radiation.

The protocol used for the library was the immunoSEQ multiplex PCR assay. TCRdb re-hosts the immuneACCESS table, in-frame sequences only. Its copies lack some clones; in the studies checked, an unresolved V gene accounts for under half of them, and the cause for the rest is not known. In this sample the table shows roughly 32,000 clones, roughly 71% of which occur a single time. 4% of the sample belongs to the ten largest clones. The study evaluated CTLA-4 blockade (ipilimumab) given together with focal radiation therapy in patients who had chemo-refractory metastatic non-small-cell lung cancer. Comment on this clone: The antigen it recognizes is unknown. The junction and the germline gene differ at one end; a read error may be behind it.

The chain uses TRBV9 and TRBJ1-2; TRBD1 is perhaps the D gene, given 5 matching bases. The TCR sequence derives from a human donor with non-small cell lung cancer who had stable disease on radiotherapy plus ipilimumab. This specimen consisted of peripheral blood, obtained from a patient treated with radiotherapy plus ipilimumab. The nucleotides are TGTGCCAGCAGCGTAGTAGCGGGACGCGCTGCCTTC. Its product reads: CASSVVAGRAAF.